Listed below are T cell receptor beta chains from one sample, sequenced in a study of identical twins. TCRdb re-analysed the 5' RACE reads in MiXCR, keeping a single row per CDR3 protein. The sample yields approximately 530,000 distinct CDR3 sequences, about 20% seen once. This sample also appeared in a second study, on yellow fever vaccine responses in identical twins.

Sequencing was carried out using CD4+ T cells sorted from blood. The receptors were sampled from a young woman in good health. Both conserved end residues are part of each CDR3. The D gene is left open where the match is weak. The listing skips clone size in some rows; elsewhere it reads once, few, many or a size class.

size	J	V	D	CDR3	DNA
-	TRBJ2-3	TRBV13	-	CASSPRGWSAGTDTQYF	TGTGCCAGCAGCCCCCGAGGCTGGAGTGCCGGCACAGATACGCAGTATTTT
few	TRBJ2-2	TRBV5-1	TRBD2	CASSFIGGGPAGTGELFF	TGCGCCAGCAGCTTTATCGGCGGGGGGCCAGCGGGCACCGGGGAGCTGTTTTTT
-	TRBJ2-7	TRBV6-2/TRBV6-3	-	CASSQNALSAYEQYF	TGTGCCAGCAGTCAAAACGCGCTCTCCGCCTACGAGCAGTACTTC
few	TRBJ2-7	TRBV7-8	TRBD2	CASSHPRTSLAEQYF	TGTGCCAGCAGCCATCCTAGGACTAGCTTAGCCGAGCAGTACTTC
once	TRBJ2-1	TRBV12-3/TRBV12-4	-	CAISPVGYNEQFF	TGTGCCATCAGTCCAGTTGGCTACAATGAGCAGTTCTTC
-	TRBJ2-3	TRBV6-1	-	CASNRLGVGTDTQYF	TGTGCCAGCAACCGTCTCGGGGTCGGCACAGATACGCAGTATTTT
-	TRBJ2-1	TRBV4-1	-	CASRDESWVAQSQYEQFF	TGCGCCAGCAGGGACGAGAGTTGGGTAGCACAATCACAATACGAGCAGTTCTTC
-	TRBJ2-1	TRBV7-8	-	CASSFGSGVLAEYNEQFF	-
-	TRBJ2-7	TRBV4-1	-	CASSGGNYEQYF	TGCGCCAGCAGTGGGGGGAACTACGAGCAGTACTTC
-	TRBJ2-1	TRBV10-3	-	CAISASLHGASGDNEQFF	TGTGCCATCAGTGCTTCCCTCCATGGGGCAAGCGGTGACAATGAGCAGTTCTTC
few	TRBJ2-1	TRBV12-3/TRBV12-4	-	CASSYRESYNEQFF	TGTGCCAGCAGTTACAGGGAGTCCTACAATGAGCAGTTCTTC
-	TRBJ1-2	TRBV7-8	-	CASSPRVENYGYTF	TGTGCCAGCAGCCCCAGGGTGGAGAACTATGGCTACACCTTC
once	TRBJ2-1	TRBV28	TRBD2	CASRSSGRAGEQFF	TGTGCCAGCAGGTCAAGCGGGAGGGCCGGTGAGCAGTTCTTC
-	TRBJ2-3	TRBV6-5	-	CASSYTNAWADTQYF	TGTGCCAGCAGTTACACCAACGCGTGGGCAGATACGCAGTATTTT
-	TRBJ2-7	TRBV11-2	-	CASSLGYTRSEQYF	TGTGCCAGCAGCTTAGGCTATACTCGTAGCGAGCAGTACTTC
-	TRBJ1-2	TRBV3-1	-	CATSQVLTHRDNYGYTF	TGTGCCACCTCCCAAGTTCTAACCCACAGGGACAACTATGGCTACACCTTC
-	TRBJ2-1	TRBV29-1	-	CSVDTGTDEQFF	TGCAGCGTTGATACGGGGACGGATGAGCAGTTCTTC
-	TRBJ2-1	TRBV6-1	TRBD2	CASSEVRLAGGNEQFF	TGTGCCAGCAGTGAAGTTCGTCTAGCGGGAGGCAATGAGCAGTTCTTC
-	TRBJ2-3	TRBV27	TRBD2	CASSARLAANTDTQYF	TGTGCCAGCAGTGCACGACTAGCGGCGAACACAGATACGCAGTATTTT
-	TRBJ2-3	TRBV29-1	-	CSVSVGASTDTQYF	TGCAGCGTTTCAGTGGGAGCTAGCACAGATACGCAGTATTTT
many	TRBJ2-7	TRBV12-3/TRBV12-4	TRBD1	CASSRDRAYEQYF	TGTGCCAGCAGCCGGGACAGAGCCTACGAGCAGTACTTC
-	TRBJ1-1	TRBV6-5	TRBD1	CASSYLGQLNTEAFF	TGTGCCAGCAGTTACCTGGGACAGTTAAACACTGAAGCTTTCTTT
few	TRBJ2-7	TRBV29-1	-	CSVGGPASYEQYF	TGCAGCGTTGGGGGGCCGGCCTCCTACGAGCAGTACTTC
few	TRBJ2-3	TRBV11-2	-	CASTQDTGELDTQYF	TGTGCCAGCACGCAGGACACCGGAGAACTTGATACGCAGTATTTT
few	TRBJ2-1	TRBV5-1	TRBD2	CASSLLGLAGSEEQFF	TGCGCCAGCAGCTTACTAGGACTAGCGGGATCTGAAGAGCAGTTCTTC
-	TRBJ2-2	TRBV9	-	CASSPQWGLAPLVATGELFF	TGTGCCAGCAGCCCCCAATGGGGGCTAGCCCCCCTAGTAGCCACCGGGGAGCTGTTTTTT
-	TRBJ1-1	TRBV20-1	-	CSAQGARANTEAFF	TGCAGTGCCCAAGGAGCCCGTGCGAACACTGAAGCTTTCTTT
-	TRBJ2-1	TRBV24-1	TRBD2	CATSAGLAGLNEQFF	TGTGCCACCAGTGCCGGACTAGCGGGACTCAATGAGCAGTTCTTC
-	TRBJ2-3	TRBV7-2	-	CASSLVRSRRDTQYF	TGTGCCAGCAGCTTAGTTCGCTCCCGCCGGGATACGCAGTATTTT
many	TRBJ2-5	TRBV5-1	-	CASSFSSKQETQYF	TGCGCCAGCAGCTTCAGTTCGAAGCAAGAGACCCAGTACTTC
once	TRBJ2-1	TRBV6-6	TRBD1	CASRSMRTGSYNEQFF	TGTGCCAGCAGGTCGATGAGGACAGGCTCCTACAATGAGCAGTTCTTC
-	TRBJ2-1	TRBV24-1	-	CATSDSQGYEQFF	TGTGCCACCAGTGATTCACAGGGATATGAGCAGTTCTTC
few	TRBJ1-6	TRBV12-3/TRBV12-4	-	CASSLAGMNNSPLHF	TGTGCCAGCAGTTTAGCTGGTATGAATAATTCACCCCTCCACTTT
few	TRBJ1-3	TRBV12-3/TRBV12-4	-	CASSPDSGNTIYF	TGTGCCAGCAGTCCCGACTCTGGAAACACCATATATTTT
-	TRBJ2-7	TRBV29-1	-	CSGRLRGSYEQYF	TGCAGCGGCCGACTGAGGGGCTCCTACGAGCAGTACTTC
-	TRBJ1-5	TRBV4-1	-	CASSQVRSRTPNQPQHF	TGCGCCAGCAGCCAAGTGCGATCCCGGACCCCCAATCAGCCCCAGCATTTT
-	TRBJ2-2	TRBV3-1	TRBD2	CASSQVGLAGGELFF	TGTGCCAGCAGCCAAGTCGGACTAGCGGGAGGAGAGCTGTTTTTT
-	TRBJ2-4	TRBV5-1	-	CASSSGQFGGNIQYF	TGCGCCAGCAGCTCAGGACAGTTTGGAGGAAACATTCAGTACTTC
-	TRBJ2-7	TRBV7-9	-	CASSRQYSYEQYF	TGTGCCAGCAGCCGACAGTACTCCTACGAGCAGTACTTC
-	TRBJ2-1	TRBV5-1	-	CASSPDTSSYNEQFF	TGCGCCAGCAGCCCGGACACAAGCTCCTACAATGAGCAGTTCTTC
-	TRBJ2-1	TRBV5-1	TRBD1	CASSPDRGEQFF	TGCGCCAGCAGCCCGGACAGGGGTGAGCAGTTCTTC
few	TRBJ1-1	TRBV12-3/TRBV12-4	-	CASGPMSGNTEAFF	TGTGCCAGCGGACCGATGTCTGGGAACACTGAAGCTTTCTTT
-	TRBJ2-7	TRBV3-1	TRBD2	CASSQGAGEKPYEQYF	TGTGCCAGCAGCCAAGGGGCGGGAGAAAAACCCTACGAGCAGTACTTC
few	TRBJ2-1	TRBV5-1	TRBD1	CASSADRETGEQFF	TGCGCCAGCAGCGCGGACAGGGAGACTGGTGAGCAGTTCTTC
-	TRBJ2-3	TRBV6-5	TRBD2	CASSYTSGRGTQYF	TGTGCCAGCAGTTACACTAGCGGGAGAGGTACGCAGTATTTT
-	TRBJ1-5	TRBV20-1	TRBD1	CSARTTGTLSNQPQHF	TGCAGTGCTAGAACGACAGGGACGCTCAGCAATCAGCCCCAGCATTTT
few	TRBJ1-5	TRBV12-3/TRBV12-4	-	CASSPGVSGQPQHF	TGTGCCAGCAGCCCTGGGGTATCTGGGCAGCCCCAGCATTTT
-	TRBJ2-3	TRBV4-2	-	CASSQEGSDTQYF	TGTGCCAGCAGCCAAGAGGGTTCAGATACGCAGTATTTT
-	TRBJ2-1	TRBV4-1	-	CASSQGPGGNPYNEQFF	TGCGCCAGCAGCCAGGGACCCGGGGGAAACCCCTACAATGAGCAGTTCTTC
-	TRBJ1-1	TRBV20-1	TRBD1	CSAQRQGWLNTEAFF	TGCAGTGCCCAGAGACAGGGATGGTTGAACACTGAAGCTTTCTTT
few	TRBJ2-1	TRBV5-1	TRBD1	CASSPRQGARDEQFF	TGCGCCAGCAGCCCAAGGCAGGGGGCGCGGGATGAGCAGTTCTTC
few	TRBJ2-1	TRBV18	TRBD2	CASSPIAGVLYNEQFF	TGTGCCAGCTCGCCGATAGCGGGGGTCTTATACAATGAGCAGTTCTTC
few	TRBJ2-2	TRBV5-1	TRBD1	CASLQGPNVGELFF	TGCGCCAGCTTACAGGGGCCTAACGTTGGGGAGCTGTTTTTT
-	TRBJ2-3	TRBV2	TRBD2	CASRKTSGGTDTQYF	TGTGCCAGCCGAAAGACTAGCGGGGGGACAGATACGCAGTATTTT
-	TRBJ2-1	TRBV4-1	TRBD1	CASSQPTGNNEQFF	TGCGCCAGCAGTCAACCGACAGGGAACAATGAGCAGTTCTTC
once	TRBJ2-3	TRBV27	-	CASTLRGPTDTQYF	TGTGCCAGTACTTTGAGGGGCCCCACAGATACGCAGTATTTT